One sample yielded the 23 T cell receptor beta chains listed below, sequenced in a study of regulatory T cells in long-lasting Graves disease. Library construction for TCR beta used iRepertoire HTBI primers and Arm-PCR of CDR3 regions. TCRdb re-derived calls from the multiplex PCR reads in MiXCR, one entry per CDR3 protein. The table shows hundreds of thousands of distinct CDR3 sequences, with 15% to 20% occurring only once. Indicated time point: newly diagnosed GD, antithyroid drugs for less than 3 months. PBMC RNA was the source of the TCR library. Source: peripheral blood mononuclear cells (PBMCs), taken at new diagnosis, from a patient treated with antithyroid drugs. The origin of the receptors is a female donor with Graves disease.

The CDR3 sequence is CASSLDRARPEAFF. Here the CDR3 DNA reads TGTGCCAGCAGCTTAGATCGAGCCAGGCCTGAAGCTTTCTTT. This chain links TRBV11-3 with TRBJ1-1; D gene ambiguous. The CDR3 sequence is 14 residues long. V was clipped by 0 bases and J by 6 bases, with 11 bases between them. Germline V gives CDR1 SGHNT, CDR2 YENEEA. The full variable domain, with the rest looked up from reference TRBV11-3 and TRBJ1-1, is EAGVVQSPRYKIIEKKQPVAFWCNPISGHNTLYWYLQNLGQGPELLIRYENEEAVDDSQLPKDRFSAERLKGVDSTLKIQPAELGDSAVYLCASSLDRARPEAFFGQGTRLTVV.

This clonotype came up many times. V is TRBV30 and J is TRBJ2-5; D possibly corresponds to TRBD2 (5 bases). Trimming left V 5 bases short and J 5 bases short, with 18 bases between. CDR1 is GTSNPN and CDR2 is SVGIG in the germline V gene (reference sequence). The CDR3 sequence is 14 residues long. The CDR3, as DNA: TGTGCCTGGGGCAGCGTCCCGGGGATGGAGACCCAGTACTTC. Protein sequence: CAWGSVPGMETQYF.

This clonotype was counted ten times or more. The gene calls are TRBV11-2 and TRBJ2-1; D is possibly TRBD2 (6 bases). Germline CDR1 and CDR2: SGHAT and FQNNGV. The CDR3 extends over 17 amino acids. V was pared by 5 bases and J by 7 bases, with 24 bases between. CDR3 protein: CASSARLVPPLGNEQFF. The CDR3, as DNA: TGTGCCAGCAGCGCCAGACTAGTACCCCCGTTAGGGAATGAGCAGTTCTTC.

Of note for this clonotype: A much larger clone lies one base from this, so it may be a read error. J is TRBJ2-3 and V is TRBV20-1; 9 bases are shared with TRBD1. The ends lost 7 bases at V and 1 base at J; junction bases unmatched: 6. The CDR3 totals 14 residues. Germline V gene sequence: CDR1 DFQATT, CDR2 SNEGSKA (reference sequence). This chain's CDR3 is CSGGQGGGTDTQYF. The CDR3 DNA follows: TGCAGTGGGGGACAGGGAGGGGGCACAGATACGCAGTATTTT.

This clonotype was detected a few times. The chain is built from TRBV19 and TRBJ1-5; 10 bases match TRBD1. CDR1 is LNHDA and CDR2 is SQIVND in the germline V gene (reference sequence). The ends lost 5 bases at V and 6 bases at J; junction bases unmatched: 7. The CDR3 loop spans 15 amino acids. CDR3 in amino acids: CASSSRTGGTQPQHF. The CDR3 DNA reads TGTGCCAGTAGTTCGAGGACAGGGGGGACTCAGCCCCAGCATTTT.

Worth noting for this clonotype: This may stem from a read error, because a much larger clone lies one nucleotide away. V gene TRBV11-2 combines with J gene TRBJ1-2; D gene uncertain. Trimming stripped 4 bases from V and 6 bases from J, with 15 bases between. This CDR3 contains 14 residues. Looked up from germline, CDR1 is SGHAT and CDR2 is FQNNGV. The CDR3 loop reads CASSCPRASDGYTF. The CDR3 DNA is TGTGCCAGCAGCTGCCCGCGGGCTTCGGATGGCTACACCTTC.

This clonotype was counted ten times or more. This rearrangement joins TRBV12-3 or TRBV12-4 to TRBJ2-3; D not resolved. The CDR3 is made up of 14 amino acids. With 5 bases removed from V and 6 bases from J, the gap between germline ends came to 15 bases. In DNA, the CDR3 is TGTGCCAGCAGTCCCCAGGTCGCCGTGGATACGCAGTATTTT. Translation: CASSPQVAVDTQYF.

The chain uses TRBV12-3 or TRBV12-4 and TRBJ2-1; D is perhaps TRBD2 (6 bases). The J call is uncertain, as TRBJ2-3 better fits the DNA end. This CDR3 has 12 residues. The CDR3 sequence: CASSPSGYTQYF. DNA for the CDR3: TGTGCCAGCAGTCCCAGCGGGTATACGCAGTATTTT.

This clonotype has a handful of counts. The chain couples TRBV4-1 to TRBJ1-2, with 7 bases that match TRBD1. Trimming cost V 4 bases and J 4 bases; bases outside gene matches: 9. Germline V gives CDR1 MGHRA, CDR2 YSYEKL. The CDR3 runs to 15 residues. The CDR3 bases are TGCGCCAGCAGCCCGTTACTCGGGACAGTCTATGGCTACACCTTC. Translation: CASSPLLGTVYGYTF.

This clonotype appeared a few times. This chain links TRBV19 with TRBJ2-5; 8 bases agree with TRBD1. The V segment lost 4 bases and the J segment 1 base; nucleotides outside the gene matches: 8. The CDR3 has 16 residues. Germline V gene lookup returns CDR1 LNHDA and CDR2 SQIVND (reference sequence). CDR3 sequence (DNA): TGTGCCAGTAGTACGAGCACAGGGGGTTTCCAAGAGACCCAGTACTTC. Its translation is CASSTSTGGFQETQYF.

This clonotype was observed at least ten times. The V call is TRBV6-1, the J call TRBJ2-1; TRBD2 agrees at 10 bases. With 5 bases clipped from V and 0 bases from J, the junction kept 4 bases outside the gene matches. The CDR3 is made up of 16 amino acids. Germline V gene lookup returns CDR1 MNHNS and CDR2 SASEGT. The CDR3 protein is CASSITSGVSYNEQFF. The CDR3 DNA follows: TGTGCCAGCAGTATCACTAGCGGGGTCTCCTACAATGAGCAGTTCTTC.

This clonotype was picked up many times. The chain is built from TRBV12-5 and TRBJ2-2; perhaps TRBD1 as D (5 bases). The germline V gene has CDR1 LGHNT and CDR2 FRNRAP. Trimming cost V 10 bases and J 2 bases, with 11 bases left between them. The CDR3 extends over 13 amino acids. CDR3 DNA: TGTGCTAAGCAGACAGTTAACACCGGGGAGCTGTTTTTT. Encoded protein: CAKQTVNTGELFF.

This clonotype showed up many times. The CDR3 spells CASSPPRGGVRAFF. In DNA, the CDR3 is TGTGCCAGCAGTCCACCCCGGGGGGGGGTGAGAGCTTTCTTT. This rearrangement joins TRBV28 to TRBJ1-1; D possibly corresponds to TRBD1 (5 bases). Germline CDR1 reads MDHEN; CDR2 reads SYDVKM. The CDR3 contains 14 residues. Trimming removed 5 bases at V and 10 bases at J, with 20 bases between.

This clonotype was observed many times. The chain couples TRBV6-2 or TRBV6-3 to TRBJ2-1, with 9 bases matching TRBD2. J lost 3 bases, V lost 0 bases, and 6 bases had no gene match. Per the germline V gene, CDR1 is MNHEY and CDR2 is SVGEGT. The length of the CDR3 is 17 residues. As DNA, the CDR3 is TGTGCCAGCAGTTACTCCCCGGCTAGCGGGATCTACAATGAGCAGTTCTTC. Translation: CASSYSPASGIYNEQFF.

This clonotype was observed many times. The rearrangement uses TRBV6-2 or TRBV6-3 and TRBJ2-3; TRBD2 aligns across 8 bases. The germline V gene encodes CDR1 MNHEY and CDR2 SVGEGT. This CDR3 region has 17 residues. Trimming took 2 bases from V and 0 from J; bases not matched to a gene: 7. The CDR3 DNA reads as TGTGCCAGCAGTTACGCCACTAGCGGACCTAGCACAGATACGCAGTATTTT. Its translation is CASSYATSGPSTDTQYF.

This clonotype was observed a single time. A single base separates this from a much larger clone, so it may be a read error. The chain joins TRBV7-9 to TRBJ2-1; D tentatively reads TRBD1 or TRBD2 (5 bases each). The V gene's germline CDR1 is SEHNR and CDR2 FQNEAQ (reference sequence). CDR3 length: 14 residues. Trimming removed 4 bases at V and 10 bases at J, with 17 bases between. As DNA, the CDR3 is TGTGCCAGCAGCTCCCGGGACGCATCTTACGAGCAGTTCTTC. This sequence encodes CASSSRDASYEQFF.

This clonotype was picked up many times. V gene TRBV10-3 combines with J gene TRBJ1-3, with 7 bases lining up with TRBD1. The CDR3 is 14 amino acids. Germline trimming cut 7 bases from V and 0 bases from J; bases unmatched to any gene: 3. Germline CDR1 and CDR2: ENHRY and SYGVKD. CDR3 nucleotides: TGTGCCATCACCTGGGACAGCTCTGGAAACACCATATATTTT. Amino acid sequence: CAITWDSSGNTIYF.

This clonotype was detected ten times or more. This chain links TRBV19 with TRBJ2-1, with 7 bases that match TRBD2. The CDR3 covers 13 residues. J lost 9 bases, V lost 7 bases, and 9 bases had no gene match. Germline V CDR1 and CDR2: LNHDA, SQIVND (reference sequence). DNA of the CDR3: TGTGCCAGTAACGAAGCGGGACGGGGTGAGCAGTTCTTC. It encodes CASNEAGRGEQFF. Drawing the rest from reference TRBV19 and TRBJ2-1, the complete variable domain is DGGITQSPKYLFRKEGQNVTLSCEQNLNHDAMYWYRQDPGQGLRLIYYSQIVNDFQKGDIAEGYSVSREKKESFPLTVTSAQKNPTAFYLCASNEAGRGEQFFGPGTRLTVL.

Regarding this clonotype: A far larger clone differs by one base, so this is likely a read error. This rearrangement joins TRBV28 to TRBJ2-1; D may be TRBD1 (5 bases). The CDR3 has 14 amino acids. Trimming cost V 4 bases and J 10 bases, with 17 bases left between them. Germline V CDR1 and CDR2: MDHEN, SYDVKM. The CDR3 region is CASSSRAGPYEQFF. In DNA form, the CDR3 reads TGTGCCAGCAGTTCCCGCGCAGGGCCCTACGAGCAGTTCTTC.

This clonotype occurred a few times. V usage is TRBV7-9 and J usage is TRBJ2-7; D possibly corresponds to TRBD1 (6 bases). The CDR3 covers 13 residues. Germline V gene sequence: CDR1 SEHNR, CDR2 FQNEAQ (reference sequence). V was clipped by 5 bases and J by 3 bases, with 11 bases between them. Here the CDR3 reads CASSQGTNYEQYF. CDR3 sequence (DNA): TGTGCCAGCAGCCAAGGGACAAACTACGAGCAGTACTTC.

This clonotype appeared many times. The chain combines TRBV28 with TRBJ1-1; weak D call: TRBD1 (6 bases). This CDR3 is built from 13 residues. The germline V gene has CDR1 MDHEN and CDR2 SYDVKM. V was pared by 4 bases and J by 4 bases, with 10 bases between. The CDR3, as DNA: TGTGCCAGCAGTTACCCAGGGGCCACTGAAGCTTTCTTT. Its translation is CASSYPGATEAFF.

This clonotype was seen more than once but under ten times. CDR3 residues: CASSPTDRGSETGELFF. Here the CDR3 DNA reads TGTGCCAGCAGCCCTACCGACAGGGGTTCAGAAACCGGGGAGCTGTTTTTT. V is TRBV28 and J is TRBJ2-2; 8 bases align to TRBD1. The CDR3 has 17 amino acids. Germline CDR1 MDHEN, CDR2 SYDVKM. Losses at the gene ends were 6 bases for V and 5 bases for J; bases not matched to a gene: 14. Combining the CDR3 with reference TRBV28 and TRBJ2-2 gives the whole variable domain DVKVTQSSRYLVKRTGEKVFLECVQDMDHENMFWYRQDPGLGLRLIYFSYDVKMKEKGDIPEGYSVSREKKERFSLILESASTNQTSMYLCASSPTDRGSETGELFFGEGSRLTVL.

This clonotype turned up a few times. CDR3 loop: CASREGGVEQPQHF. The DNA of the CDR3 is TGTGCCAGCAGGGAGGGAGGGGTGGAACAGCCCCAGCATTTT. The genes are TRBV27 and TRBJ1-5; weak D call: TRBD1 (5 bases). CDR3 length: 14 amino acids. The germline V gene has CDR1 MNHEY and CDR2 SMNVEV (reference sequence). V was shortened by 6 bases and J by 7 bases, with 16 bases between the two germline ends.